Listed below are T cell receptor beta chains from one sample, sequenced in a study of neurological immune-mediated disorders. TCRdb re-derived calls from the 5' RACE reads in MiXCR, one entry per CDR3 protein. Of around 30,000 distinct CDR3 sequences in the sample, about 1.6% were seen once. Specimen: PBMCs. The receptors stem from a woman aged 25 to 45 with multiple sclerosis. Both conserved end residues are part of each CDR3.

CDR3aa: CSAFNARGRNEQFF
j_gene: TRBJ2-1
v_gene: TRBV20-1

CDR3aa: CAISSAGGRETQYF
j_gene: TRBJ2-5
v_gene: TRBV10-3

CDR3aa: CATRPGKVNSPLHF
j_gene: TRBJ1-6
v_gene: TRBV10-3

CDR3aa: CASSLGQGSTGELFF
j_gene: TRBJ2-2
v_gene: TRBV5-1

CDR3aa: CASGKTSGGATLGEQFF
j_gene: TRBJ2-1
v_gene: TRBV6-2/TRBV6-3

CDR3aa: CASSASRGETQYF
j_gene: TRBJ2-5
v_gene: TRBV7-2

CDR3aa: CASSLVTSGGANEQFF
j_gene: TRBJ2-1
v_gene: TRBV11-3

CDR3aa: CSATKGGQPQHF
j_gene: TRBJ1-5
v_gene: TRBV20-1

CDR3aa: CASSLQKVTEAFF
j_gene: TRBJ1-1
v_gene: TRBV12-3/TRBV12-4

CDR3aa: CASSEPLKGTGELFF
j_gene: TRBJ2-2
v_gene: TRBV7-6

CDR3aa: CASSFKRGANNEQFF
j_gene: TRBJ2-1
v_gene: TRBV5-5

CDR3aa: CASSLDGAGYNEQFF
j_gene: TRBJ2-1
v_gene: TRBV5-1

CDR3aa: CASSPLSGANVLTF
j_gene: TRBJ2-6
v_gene: TRBV4-1

CDR3aa: CASSYSGANGYTF
j_gene: TRBJ1-2
v_gene: TRBV6-5

CDR3aa: CASSSYGGREDTQYF
j_gene: TRBJ2-3
v_gene: TRBV11-2

CDR3aa: CASSPKLTSDEQYF
j_gene: TRBJ2-7
v_gene: TRBV7-6

CDR3aa: CASSLVQGGYGYTF
j_gene: TRBJ1-2
v_gene: TRBV7-2

CDR3aa: CSARVPGDGNTIYF
j_gene: TRBJ1-3
v_gene: TRBV20-1

CDR3aa: CASSLETGNYGYTF
j_gene: TRBJ1-2
v_gene: TRBV7-2

CDR3aa: CSASSFLAGGSETQYF
j_gene: TRBJ2-5
v_gene: TRBV20-1

CDR3aa: CASSLVGQVNTEAFF
j_gene: TRBJ1-1
v_gene: TRBV5-1

CDR3aa: CSARDRGGGELFF
j_gene: TRBJ2-2
v_gene: TRBV20-1

CDR3aa: CASSLRAGYNEQFF
j_gene: TRBJ2-1
v_gene: TRBV5-1

CDR3aa: CASSPQESNIQYF
j_gene: TRBJ2-4
v_gene: TRBV12-3/TRBV12-4

CDR3aa: CASSRTSGGPGTQYF
j_gene: TRBJ2-5
v_gene: TRBV7-6

CDR3aa: CASSVHNGASYNEQFF
j_gene: TRBJ2-1
v_gene: TRBV11-1

CDR3aa: CSAGTGSSYEQYF
j_gene: TRBJ2-7
v_gene: TRBV29-1

CDR3aa: CASSLSRETQYF
j_gene: TRBJ2-5
v_gene: TRBV7-2

CDR3aa: CSGQGLSGNTIYF
j_gene: TRBJ1-3
v_gene: TRBV20-1

CDR3aa: CASDPQGAPNNSPLHF
j_gene: TRBJ1-6
v_gene: TRBV7-8

CDR3aa: CASSLGGRVGYTF
j_gene: TRBJ1-2
v_gene: TRBV12-3/TRBV12-4

CDR3aa: CASSYEGPPYEQYF
j_gene: TRBJ2-7
v_gene: TRBV5-1

CDR3aa: CASSVGERGPQHF
j_gene: TRBJ1-5
v_gene: TRBV9

CDR3aa: CASSPGTPGGYEQYF
j_gene: TRBJ2-7
v_gene: TRBV7-6

CDR3aa: CASSFSSGGQNIQYF
j_gene: TRBJ2-4
v_gene: TRBV5-1

CDR3aa: CASRGVGETYEQYF
j_gene: TRBJ2-7
v_gene: TRBV2

CDR3aa: CASSRRGSGANVLTF
j_gene: TRBJ2-6
v_gene: TRBV27

CDR3aa: CASSRLGGQGTDTQYF
j_gene: TRBJ2-3
v_gene: TRBV9

CDR3aa: CASSSGQGLFF
j_gene: TRBJ2-2
v_gene: TRBV7-9

CDR3aa: CASSLAARDRAYNEQFF
j_gene: TRBJ2-1
v_gene: TRBV7-6

CDR3aa: CASSLNPLPGDTQYF
j_gene: TRBJ2-3
v_gene: TRBV7-3

CDR3aa: CASRTGGIEKLFF
j_gene: TRBJ1-4
v_gene: TRBV28

CDR3aa: CASSFGRFNEQYF
j_gene: TRBJ2-7
v_gene: TRBV12-3/TRBV12-4

CDR3aa: CSARGQARGNTIYF
j_gene: TRBJ1-3
v_gene: TRBV20-1

CDR3aa: CSARDLGSGYTF
j_gene: TRBJ1-2
v_gene: TRBV20-1

CDR3aa: CATSDFKRGITGELFF
j_gene: TRBJ2-2
v_gene: TRBV24-1

CDR3aa: CASSMAGGIGNTIYF
j_gene: TRBJ1-3
v_gene: TRBV19

CDR3aa: CASSLDSGRGGIQYF
j_gene: TRBJ2-4
v_gene: TRBV5-1

CDR3aa: CSGSGGQGTTGELFF
j_gene: TRBJ2-2
v_gene: TRBV29-1

CDR3aa: CASSSPAKDGKNYGYTF
j_gene: TRBJ1-2
v_gene: TRBV7-9

CDR3aa: CASSLPDSSYNEQFF
j_gene: TRBJ2-1
v_gene: TRBV28

CDR3aa: CSAPQLRGPRPYEQYF
j_gene: TRBJ2-7
v_gene: TRBV20-1

CDR3aa: CASSHSGGASNEQFF
j_gene: TRBJ2-1
v_gene: TRBV3-1

CDR3aa: CASSLGLATDTQYF
j_gene: TRBJ2-3
v_gene: TRBV7-3

CDR3aa: CASSTYRGQETQYF
j_gene: TRBJ2-5
v_gene: TRBV7-2

CDR3aa: CASSLMGEETQYF
j_gene: TRBJ2-5
v_gene: TRBV5-1

CDR3aa: CSATQGAGYGYTF
j_gene: TRBJ1-2
v_gene: TRBV29-1

CDR3aa: CSARGQGTSGYTF
j_gene: TRBJ1-2
v_gene: TRBV20-1